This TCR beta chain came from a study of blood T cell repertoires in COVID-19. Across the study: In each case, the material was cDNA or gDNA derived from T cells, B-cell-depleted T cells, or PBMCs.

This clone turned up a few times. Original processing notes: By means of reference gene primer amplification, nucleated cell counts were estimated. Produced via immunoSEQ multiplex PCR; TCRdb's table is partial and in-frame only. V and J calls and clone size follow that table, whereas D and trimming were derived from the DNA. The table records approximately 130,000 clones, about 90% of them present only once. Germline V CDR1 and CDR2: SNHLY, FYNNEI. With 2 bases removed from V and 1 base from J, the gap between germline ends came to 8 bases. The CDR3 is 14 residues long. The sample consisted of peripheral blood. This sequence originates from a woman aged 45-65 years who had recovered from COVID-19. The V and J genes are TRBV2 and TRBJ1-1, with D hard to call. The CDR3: CASSEWRANTEAFF. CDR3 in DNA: TGTGCCAGCAGTGAATGGAGAGCGAACACTGAAGCTTTCTTT. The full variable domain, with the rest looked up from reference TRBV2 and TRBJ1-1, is EPEVTQTPSHQVTQMGQEVILRCVPISNHLYFYWYRQILGQKVEFLVSFYNNEISEKSEIFDDQFSVERPDGSNFTLKIRSTKLEDSAMYFCASSEWRANTEAFFGQGTRLTVV.